A selection of T cell receptor beta chains follows, all from one sample in a study of blood T cell repertoires in COVID-19. TCRdb's copy holds only in-frame clones and misses some; the assay was immunoSEQ multiplex PCR. The table shows hundreds of thousands of clones, with about 80% occurring only once. The sample was peripheral blood. The source is a woman aged 40 to 55 with active or convalescent COVID-19. Both conserved end residues are part of each CDR3. Fields, in order: V gene, CDR3 protein.

TRBV14,CASSQTGTSGRGTYEQYF
TRBV7-9,CASSSAGTSFLGVSYGYTF
TRBV30,CAWSVFAEIYEQYF
TRBV18,CASFWASSETQYF
TRBV28,CATIRLSRTGNEKLFF
TRBV3-1/TRBV3-2,CASAEAGALKLFF
TRBV7-2,CASTAGGRYQPQHF
TRBV6-1,CASSEVLISGPDNEQFF
TRBV30,CAWSASGRNEQFF
TRBV12-1,CASSLIHKNIQYF
TRBV30,CAGLVAGSHEQFF
TRBV9,CASSVGPDRNTEAFF
TRBV18,CASSPWGDNQPQHF
TRBV2,CASTQTATNEKLFF
TRBV12-5,CASGSNGAYEQYF
TRBV4-1,CASSQADRENTEAFF
TRBV6-2/TRBV6-3,CASSYSTNRGRRIYQPQHF
TRBV11-3,CASSLWANQPQHF
TRBV6-5,CASTDLSGGPQHF
TRBV7-9,CASSLRGQGTRGYTF
TRBV20-1,CSAGLTYEQYF
TRBV4-3,CASSQDTLTGRYGYTF
TRBV15,CATSPLGGYSNQPQHF
TRBV30,CAWTTGDSNQPQHF
TRBV10-2,CASSEGARVDEKLFF
TRBV18,CASSPDRNGYTF
TRBV29-1,CSVLQSWEINYEQYF
TRBV5-6,CASTPGAGGEQYF
TRBV5-1,CASSATLPGTGVYEQYF
TRBV23-1,CASSQKQEKGYGYTF
TRBV12-3/TRBV12-4,CASRQGMVEQFF
TRBV27,CASSSPGIYNQPQHF
TRBV19,CASRWEGFGGAFF
TRBV28,CASTPFRAGGGYTF
TRBV28,CASSFTGTNYGYTF
TRBV11-2,CASSQTGDTEAFF
TRBV30,CAWSVPRSSSGNTIYF
TRBV19,CATGRAGVYNEQFF